This T cell receptor beta chain was captured in a study of CD8+ T cells in alopecia areata. A few counts support this clone. Its antigen is as yet unknown. Each gene name is a mouse one. The read is 4 residues too short to cover the CDR3 end, so that end is filled in from the germline J gene. The study's findings and limits: Greater clonality was observed in lesional scalp samples, especially alopecia totalis/universalis, versus normal scalp. Sequence data from scalp samples additionally include resident alphabeta T cells of normal skin.

CDR1 and CDR2 from the germline V gene are MNHDT and YYDKIL. This CDR3 spans 15 amino acids. Trimming took off 3 bases at V and 2 bases at J, with 12 bases between the two ends. Sequencing relied on a cDNA template that was reverse transcribed from extracted RNA. The method was immunoSEQ multiplex PCR; TCRdb's version includes in-frame clones alone and lacks a portion of them. This sample includes some 120,000 clones with no singletons; its ten biggest clones take up 15% to 20%. Sequenced input: lesional skin. The receptor comes from a C3H/HeJ mouse with alopecia areata. MHC haplotype of the strain: H2-k. The chain joins TRBV17 to TRBJ2-5; possibly TRBD2 for D (6 bases). CDR3 DNA, as far as it was read: TGTGCTAGCAGTAGTCCTGGGGCCCTCCAAGAC. Amino acid sequence: CASSSPGALQD. The CDR3, in full, reads CASSSPGALQDTQYF.